The T cell receptor beta chain described here comes from a study of cytomegalovirus exposure and HLA in healthy donors. General study points: An analysis done earlier found most TCR beta V segments productive about 90% or about 30% of the time.

The study ran its PCR with 60 Vbeta and 13 Jbeta primers. The method was immunoSEQ multiplex PCR; TCRdb's version includes in-frame clones alone and lacks a portion of them. Of around 200,000 clones in the sample, more than 60% were seen once. Concerning this clone: Its antigen is unidentified.

Germline assignment: CDR1 SGHTA and CDR2 FQGNSA. This CDR3 region has 14 residues. V lost 3 bases, J lost 6 bases, and 4 bases stayed unmatched. The genes are TRBV7-2 and TRBJ2-5; 10 nucleotides match TRBD2. The TCR originated in a woman aged 55-70 years in good health and CMV-seropositive. The sequencing input was PBMCs. In DNA, the CDR3 is TGTGCCAGCAGCTTCCTAGCGGGAGCGCAGACCCAGTACTTC. It translates to CASSFLAGAQTQYF.